This T cell receptor beta chain was sequenced in a study of technical replicates of blood from a handful of donors. V lost 4 bases to trimming and J lost 0 bases; unmatched junction nucleotides: 5. The CDR3 is 16 residues long. Germline lookup yields CDR1 SGHNT and CDR2 YYREEE (reference sequence). Profiling relied on immunoSEQ multiplex PCR, and the TCRdb table lists in-frame clones only, not all of them. The sample records 95,000 to 100,000 clones, more than 90% being singletons. This clone was recorded only once. The source is a human donor in good health. V is TRBV5-4 and J is TRBJ1-4, with 8 bases aligning to TRBD1. Sequencing used T cells isolated from PBMCs. This CDR3 is CASSLRTGSTNEKLFF. In nucleotides, the CDR3 is TGTGCCAGCAGCCTACGGACAGGGTCAACTAATGAAAAACTGTTTTTT. Filled out from reference TRBV5-4 and TRBJ1-4, the complete variable domain reads ETGVTQSPTHLIKTRGQQVTLRCSSQSGHNTVSWYQQALGQGPQFIFQYYREEENGRGNFPPRFSGLQFPNYSSELNVNALELDDSALYLCASSLRTGSTNEKLFFGSGTQLSVL.